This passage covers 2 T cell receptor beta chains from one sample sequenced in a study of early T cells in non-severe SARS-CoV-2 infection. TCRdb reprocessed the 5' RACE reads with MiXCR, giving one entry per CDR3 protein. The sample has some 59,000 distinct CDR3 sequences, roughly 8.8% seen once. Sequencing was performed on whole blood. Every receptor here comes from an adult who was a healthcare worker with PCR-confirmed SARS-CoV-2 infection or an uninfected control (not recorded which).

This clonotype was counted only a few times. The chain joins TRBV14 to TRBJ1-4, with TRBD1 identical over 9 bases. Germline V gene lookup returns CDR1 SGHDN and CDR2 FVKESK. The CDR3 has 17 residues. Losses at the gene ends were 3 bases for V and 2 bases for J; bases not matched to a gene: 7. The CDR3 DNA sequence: TGTGCCAGCAGCCACGCCGGACAGGGGAAGACTAATGAAAAACTGTTTTTT. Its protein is CASSHAGQGKTNEKLFF.

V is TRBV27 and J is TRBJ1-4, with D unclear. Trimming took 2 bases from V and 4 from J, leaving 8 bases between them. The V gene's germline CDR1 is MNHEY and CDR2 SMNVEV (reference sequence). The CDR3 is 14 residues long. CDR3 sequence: CASSLRPLNEKLFF. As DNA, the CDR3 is TGTGCCAGCAGTTTAAGGCCGCTTAATGAAAAACTGTTTTTT.